This entry lists 17 T cell receptor beta chains sequenced from one sample in a study of T cells in Graves' hyperthyroidism and ophthalmopathy. RNA transcripts yielded amplified TCR beta CDR3 regions. Researchers ran a first-round RT-PCR on the TCR CDR3 using the HTBI primer set. TCRdb re-analysed the multiplex PCR reads in MiXCR, keeping a single row per CDR3 protein. The table lists 450,000 to 650,000 distinct CDR3 sequences, around 14% of them singletons, with roughly 6.9% in the top ten. Sequencing was carried out using blood. These receptor sequences come from a woman aged 18 to 35 with Graves' ophthalmopathy.

The rearrangement links TRBV9 to TRBJ2-3, with TRBD2 identical over 7 bases. Trimming at V came to 1 base and at J to 3 bases, leaving 8 bases not matched to a gene. Per germline, CDR1 SGDLS and CDR2 YYNGEE. The CDR3 is made up of 16 amino acids. Written as DNA, the CDR3 is TGTGCCAGCAGCGTACTCGCGGGGAGGGATACAGATACGCAGTATTTT. Translated, it gives CASSVLAGRDTDTQYF.

J is TRBJ2-7 and V is TRBV3-1; 7 positions match TRBD1. From germline, CDR1 is LGHDT and CDR2 YNNKEL (reference sequence). This CDR3 comprises 14 residues. V lost 4 bases, J lost 6 bases, and 9 bases stayed unmatched. CDR3 protein: CASSPRDRISEQYF. CDR3 sequence (DNA): TGTGCCAGCAGCCCCCGGGACAGAATCAGCGAGCAGTACTTC.

This clonotype was counted many times. This sequence joins TRBV6-5 and TRBJ1-2, with TRBD1 as a possible D gene (5 bases). Trimming pared 0 bases from V and 4 bases from J, leaving 15 bases between. Germline V CDR1 and CDR2: MNHEY, SVGAGI. This CDR3 comprises 16 residues. The CDR3 spells CASSYSLGRRGYGYTF. The CDR3 nucleotides read TGTGCCAGCAGTTACTCTTTGGGCAGGAGGGGCTATGGCTACACCTTC.

This clonotype appeared many times. The chain uses TRBV20-1 and TRBJ2-5; 7 nucleotides agree with TRBD2. Germline-derived CDR1 and CDR2 are DFQATT and SNEGSKA (reference sequence). The CDR3 is made up of 15 amino acids. V lost 3 bases to trimming and J lost 5 bases; unmatched junction nucleotides: 12. The CDR3 DNA reads as TGCAGTGCTAGCCTCCGTCGCGGGAGCGGCGAGACCCAGTACTTC. Protein product: CSASLRRGSGETQYF.

The genes are TRBV7-2 and TRBJ2-2; 7 bases align to TRBD2. The ends lost 4 bases at V and 6 bases at J; junction bases unmatched: 11. The V gene's germline CDR1 is SGHTA and CDR2 FQGNSA. CDR3 length equals 16 residues. The CDR3 sequence: CASSSSGAGMAGELFF. In DNA, the CDR3 is TGTGCCAGCAGCTCATCGGGAGCGGGAATGGCCGGGGAGCTGTTTTTT.

This clonotype was found many times. This rearrangement joins TRBV27 to TRBJ2-5; 8 nucleotides line up with TRBD2. The CDR3 totals 15 residues. Looked up from germline, CDR1 is MNHEY and CDR2 is SMNVEV (reference sequence). The V and J ends lost 11 bases and 2 bases, in that order; junction bases with no gene match: 13. CDR3 loop: CAAGWAGGSQETQYF. The DNA for the CDR3 is TGTGCCGCGGGGTGGGCGGGAGGCTCACAAGAGACCCAGTACTTC.

Only a few counts were recorded for this clonotype. This chain connects TRBV3-1 to TRBJ2-1; 7 positions match TRBD2. This CDR3 is 11 amino acids long. Germline trimming cut 10 bases from V and 6 bases from J; bases unmatched to any gene: 3. The germline V gene has CDR1 LGHDT and CDR2 YNNKEL (reference sequence). CDR3 in amino acids: CATRGSNEQFF. The CDR3 region has the DNA TGTGCCACCCGCGGGAGCAATGAGCAGTTCTTC.

V and J are TRBV13 and TRBJ2-1; D might be TRBD2 (6 bases). CDR3 length: 15 residues. The germline gives CDR1 PRHDT, CDR2 FYEKMQ (reference sequence). V lost 5 bases to trimming and J lost 2 bases, with 13 bases between them. The CDR3, as DNA: TGTGCCAGCAGCCAGTCTAGCGAAGCCTACAATGAGCAGTTCTTC. Translating it yields CASSQSSEAYNEQFF. The full variable domain, completed using reference TRBV13 and TRBJ2-1, is AAGVIQSPRHLIKEKRETATLKCYPIPRHDTVYWYQQGPGQDPQFLISFYEKMQSDKGSIPDRFSAQQFSDYHSELNMSSLELGDSALYFCASSQSSEAYNEQFFGPGTRLTVL.

The sample holds many counts of this clonotype. V gene TRBV2 combines with J gene TRBJ1-5; D gene ambiguous. CDR3 size: 15 residues. Germline-derived CDR1 and CDR2 are SNHLY and FYNNEI. Trimming took 3 bases from V and 5 from J, leaving 14 bases between them. This chain's CDR3 is CASSEGSVLYQPQHF. CDR3 coding DNA: TGTGCCAGCAGTGAGGGTAGCGTGCTCTATCAGCCCCAGCATTTT.

This clonotype was picked up many times. J is TRBJ2-5 and V is TRBV4-2, with D tentatively TRBD2 (5 bases). This CDR3 contains 15 residues. The germline V and J ends were trimmed by 0 bases and 1 base, with 9 bases remaining between them. Germline V gives CDR1 LGHNA, CDR2 YNFKEQ. CDR3 residues: CASSQDTTSQETQYF. CDR3 nucleotide sequence: TGTGCCAGCAGCCAAGATACAACTAGCCAAGAGACCCAGTACTTC.

The chain has TRBV4-3 and TRBJ2-7; tentatively, D is TRBD2 (7 bases). Germline V gives CDR1 LGHNA, CDR2 YSLEER. CDR3 length equals 16 residues. V was trimmed by 3 bases and J by 6 bases, leaving 21 bases between them. In nucleotides, the CDR3 is TGCGCCAGCAGCCAGGACCACGGGGGGCCTCTCTTCGAGCAGTACTTC. It is translated as CASSQDHGGPLFEQYF.

There are many counts of this clonotype. For the CDR3, the DNA is TGTGCCTGGAGTTTCAGCCCTACCTACGAGCAGTACTTC. Amino acid sequence: CAWSFSPTYEQYF. The chain carries TRBV30 and TRBJ2-7; no clear D gene. Germline V gives CDR1 GTSNPN, CDR2 SVGIG (reference sequence). Trimming left V 2 bases short and J 2 bases short, with 10 bases between. The CDR3 totals 13 residues.

V usage is TRBV5-4 and J usage is TRBJ2-1, with TRBD2 matching over 7 bases. Germline CDR1 is SGHNT and CDR2 is YYREEE (reference sequence). This CDR3 is built from 18 residues. Trimming removed 0 bases from V and 2 bases from J; junction bases left unmatched: 11. The CDR3 region is CASSLGIGAGETYNEQFF. For the CDR3, the DNA is TGTGCCAGCAGCTTGGGAATTGGGGCGGGAGAAACCTACAATGAGCAGTTCTTC.

This clonotype has just a few counts. The chain combines TRBV28 with TRBJ1-3; D perhaps matches TRBD1 (5 bases). CDR1 MDHEN and CDR2 SYDVKM come from the germline V gene. CDR3 length: 14 amino acids. V gave up 7 bases and J gave up 3 bases, with 13 bases separating them. The CDR3 sequence: CASISPRGGNTIYF. CDR3 DNA: TGTGCCAGCATCAGCCCAAGGGGTGGAAACACCATATATTTT.

The chain couples TRBV7-9 to TRBJ2-1; 13 bases are shared with TRBD2. The CDR3 extends over 21 amino acids. Unmatched junction bases numbered 18, after V lost 1 base and J lost 6 bases. Germline CDR1 is SEHNR and CDR2 is FQNEAQ (reference sequence). CDR3 residues: CASSLGWPTSGRANPFNEQFF. In DNA, the CDR3 is TGTGCCAGCAGCTTAGGATGGCCAACTAGCGGGAGGGCCAATCCTTTCAATGAGCAGTTCTTC.

There are many counts of this clonotype. The CDR3, as DNA: TGCAGTGCTAGAGAGGGGTACACTACAGATACGCAGTATTTT. Encoded protein: CSAREGYTTDTQYF. This rearrangement joins TRBV20-1 to TRBJ2-3; D remains ambiguous. The V end was cut by 0 bases, the J end by 3 bases, with 10 bases between. Germline CDR1 and CDR2: DFQATT and SNEGSKA (reference sequence). CDR3 size: 14 residues.

The sample holds many counts of this clonotype. The J gene is TRBJ2-7, the V gene TRBV7-2; TRBD1 matches 9 bases. V gave up 5 bases and J gave up 5 bases; unmatched junction bases: 7. Germline V lookup: CDR1 SGHTA, CDR2 FQGNSA. The CDR3 spans 14 residues. The CDR3 nucleotides read TGTGCCAGCAGCGTTCACGACAGGGGGAACGAGCAGTACTTC. It is translated as CASSVHDRGNEQYF.